This T cell receptor (beta chain) is drawn from a study of shared clonotypes between healthy human individuals. Overall study context: Three plates were used per donor for CD4 naive, three for CD4 memory, two for CD8 naive and one for CD8 memory.

The study, taken as a whole, reports: The four-donor shared clonotypes exceeded non-shared clonotypes in generation probability, with non-shared ones scoring lower.

CD4+ cells yielded CD45RA+ naive and CD45RA-negative memory subsets. As to this clone: Its antigen is currently unknown.

Clones were read by immunoSEQ multiplex PCR, and TCRdb kept only the in-frame ones, dropping some. The table has more than 1.2 million clones, about 98.5% seen once; the top ten hold 0.36%. Germline CDR1 is SQVTM and CDR2 is ANQGSEA. This CDR3 is built from 14 residues. V was clipped by 1 base and J by 3 bases, with 13 bases between them. This receptor was identified in a man aged 25-40 years in good health. The chain combines TRBV29-1 with TRBJ2-7; possibly TRBD1 for D (6 bases). Sequenced sample: naive CD4+ T cells sorted from blood. As to subset: CD45RA+ positively selected. In DNA, the CDR3 is TGCAGCGTTGAAGCCCAACAGGGTAACTACGAGCAGTACTTC. It specifies CSVEAQQGNYEQYF.